This T cell receptor (beta chain) was documented in a study of cytomegalovirus exposure and HLA in healthy donors. General study results and limits: At a 0.05 false discovery rate, a later analysis found about 17,000 TCR beta sequences to be associated with HLA alleles. Later analysis indicated greater clonal expansion among HLA-associated TCR beta chains than among equally common other chains.

V gave up 6 bases and J gave up 11 bases; unmatched junction bases: 9. CDR3 length: 14 residues. Germline lookup yields CDR1 MDHEN and CDR2 SYDVKM. The PCR had 60 Vbeta and 13 Jbeta primers. Using immunoSEQ multiplex PCR, the repertoire was profiled, and TCRdb retains in-frame clones only, with some absent. The data contain nearly 110,000 clones, 82% of them singletons. As regards this clone: Its matching antigen is unknown.

Sequenced: PBMCs. The clonotype was recovered from a man aged 50 to 60 in good health and CMV-seronegative. This chain uses TRBV28 with TRBJ1-6; 8 bases agree with TRBD1. CDR3 residues: CASSPGQGGPPLHF. The DNA of the CDR3 is TGTGCCAGCAGCCCCGGACAGGGTGGGCCACCCCTCCACTTT.